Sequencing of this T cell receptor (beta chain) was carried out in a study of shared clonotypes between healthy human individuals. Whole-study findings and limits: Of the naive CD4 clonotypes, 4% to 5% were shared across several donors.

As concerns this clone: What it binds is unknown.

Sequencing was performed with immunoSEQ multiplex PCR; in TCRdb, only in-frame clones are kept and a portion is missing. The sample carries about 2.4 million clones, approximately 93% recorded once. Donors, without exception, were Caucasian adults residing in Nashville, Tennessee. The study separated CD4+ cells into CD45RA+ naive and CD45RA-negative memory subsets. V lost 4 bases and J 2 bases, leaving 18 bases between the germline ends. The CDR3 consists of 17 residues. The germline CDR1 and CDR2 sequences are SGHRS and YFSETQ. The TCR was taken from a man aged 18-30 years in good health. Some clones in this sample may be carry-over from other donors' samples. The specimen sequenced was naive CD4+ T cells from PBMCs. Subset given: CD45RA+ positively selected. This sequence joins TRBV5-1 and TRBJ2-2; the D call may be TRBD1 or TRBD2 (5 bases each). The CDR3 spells CASSPQLGQGNTGELFF. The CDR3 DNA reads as TGCGCCAGCAGCCCTCAACTAGGGCAGGGCAACACCGGGGAGCTGTTTTTT.